These T cell receptor beta chains were read from a single sample in a study of T cells in Graves' hyperthyroidism and ophthalmopathy. TCRdb ran MiXCR on the multiplex PCR reads and lists one entry per CDR3 protein. The top ten clones hold 32% of a sample with approximately 370,000 distinct CDR3 sequences, 14% to 15% of them seen once. Sequencing used blood. Receptor source: a woman in her thirties with Graves' hyperthyroidism. Both conserved end residues are trimmed from each CDR3. Clone size is shown for a subset of rows, as once, few, many or a class of expanded clone.

V gene	clone size	J gene	CDR3 protein
TRBV20-1	many	TRBJ2-4	SARPRVGRTKNIQY
TRBV20-1	once	TRBJ1-4	SAPPRVYEKLF
TRBV12-3/TRBV12-4	.	TRBJ2-5	ASSFRAWETQY
TRBV20-1	.	TRBJ2-7	SARRGGTQTEQY
TRBV6-1	few	TRBJ2-1	ASSERRAPRQFYNEQF
TRBV12-3/TRBV12-4	many	TRBJ2-7	ASSLTRGEQY
TRBV30	many	TRBJ1-4	AWSDGQGNEKLF
TRBV12-3/TRBV12-4	few	TRBJ2-1	ASTYGLAGVNEQF
TRBV28	many	TRBJ1-1	ASSSRGEGRNTEAF
TRBV20-1	few	TRBJ2-3	SATISLAADTQY
TRBV20-1	few	TRBJ2-1	SAPGTSGREGEQF
TRBV6-6	.	TRBJ2-3	ASRSRDRGTDTQY
TRBV14	once	TRBJ2-1	ASSQGSSSYNEQF
TRBV14	.	TRBJ2-1	ASSRTSGSFVEQF
TRBV5-1	few	TRBJ1-2	ASSLVLQGGTGYGYT
TRBV6-1	few	TRBJ2-1	ASSPEGSYLEQF
TRBV6-5	.	TRBJ2-1	VSSYKLGGLGNEQF
TRBV3-1	.	TRBJ2-1	ASSQRGLPGNEQF
TRBV24-1	few	TRBJ1-3	ATSDLGQGNISGNTIY
TRBV10-1	few	TRBJ2-2	ASKEGTGELF
TRBV20-1	many	TRBJ1-1	SALWTEITEAF
TRBV5-1	many	TRBJ2-6	ASRTKERGSRANVLT
TRBV4-1	.	TRBJ1-4	ASSLGGKDEKLF
TRBV28	many	TRBJ2-1	ASSPVRRNEQF
TRBV6-1	many	TRBJ2-7	ASRPAVGSWYEQY
TRBV27	many	TRBJ2-3	ASSSLAGVQRSTDTQY
TRBV30	many	TRBJ2-5	AWRGEQETQY
TRBV3-1	few	TRBJ1-6	ASSQGRRAGLGSPLH
TRBV5-1	.	TRBJ2-2	ASSLPTGDTGELF
TRBV11-2	many	TRBJ2-1	ASSLPGAGSYNEQF
TRBV6-5	few	TRBJ1-1	ASSYSAGTTEAF
TRBV12-3/TRBV12-4	.	TRBJ1-5	ASRPGRLGSNQPQH
TRBV2	many	TRBJ1-2	ASSEVGYGYT
TRBV30	many	TRBJ2-7	AWSYREYEQY
TRBV25-1	many	TRBJ2-7	ASSNVWKGGPQPHEQY
TRBV7-2	many	TRBJ2-3	ASTPRGGWNTQY
TRBV5-1	.	TRBJ2-2	ASSWNRFTGELF
TRBV7-3	few	TRBJ2-1	ASSLTGGTGPGNEQF
TRBV19	.	TRBJ2-1	ASSRGVEQF
TRBV6-1	.	TRBJ2-7	ASSESGRGYEQY
TRBV29-1	.	TRBJ2-2	SVVGAMNTGELF
TRBV20-1	many	TRBJ1-2	SARTDNYGYT
TRBV12-3/TRBV12-4	many	TRBJ2-5	ASRRLAGGSFQETQY